This T cell receptor beta chain was documented in a study of T cells of healthy individuals. The CDR3 runs 16 residues. Germline CDR1 SGDLS, CDR2 YYNGEE. The ends were cut back, 4 bases at V and 0 bases at J, with 14 bases in the middle. From the 5' RACE reads, TCRdb called clonotypes with MiXCR, one entry per CDR3 protein. This sample carries 65,000 to 90,000 distinct CDR3 sequences, about 5.5% of them seen once, and the ten largest clones take 6.5% to 8%. This clonotype was recorded at least ten times. The TCR comes from a female donor in good health. The V gene is TRBV9, the J gene TRBJ1-3; the D is unclear. CDR3: CASSPSSGNSGNTIYF. Here the CDR3 DNA reads TGTGCCAGCAGCCCATCTAGTGGGAACTCTGGAAACACCATATATTTT.